This TCR beta chain originates from a study of low-dose radiotherapy and immunotherapy resistance in tumors. This sample's time point: after trial treatment. Treatment meaning: LDRT plus nivolumab, ipilimumab, low-dose cyclophosphamide and aspirin (RACIN trial). With TRAV- and TRBV-specific primers, first-strand cDNA was made, covering the alpha and beta chains. TCRs were put through around 20 PCR cycles of amplification with Phusion. A constant-region primer and the V-primer adapter served as the primer pair. TCRdb re-called the reads through MiXCR, storing one row per CDR3 protein. The data contain tens of thousands of distinct CDR3 sequences, 25% of them seen just once; the ten biggest clones take up around 10%. In its sample, this clonotype was seen many times. The CDR3 runs to 14 residues. The J segment lost 1 base and the V segment lost 4 bases, leaving 4 bases of the junction unmatched. Germline CDR1 is LGHDT and CDR2 is YNNKEL (reference sequence).

The specimen comprised PBMCs, sampled after low-dose radiotherapy plus immunotherapy. The clonotype originates from a male donor with prostate cancer. This chain connects TRBV3-1 to TRBJ2-7, with TRBD1 matching over 7 bases. CDR3 nucleotides: TGTGCCAGCAGCCCCGGGACAGCGTCCTACGAGCAGTACTTC. The encoded protein is CASSPGTASYEQYF.